This passage covers 30 T cell receptor beta chains from one sample sequenced in a study of PD-L1 blockade in urothelial cancer. The time point: pretreatment peripheral blood. Sequenced by immunoSEQ multiplex PCR; TCRdb stores in-frame clones only, minus some. This table has 72,000 or so clones, about 86% appearing once. The source was PBMCs, collected around atezolizumab (anti-PD-L1) treatment. These receptors originate from a man aged 55 to 70 with urothelial cancer.

The chain employs TRBV6-5 and TRBJ2-5; 7 nucleotides match TRBD1. The V gene end was trimmed by 0 bases and the J gene end by 3 bases; junction bases not matched to a gene: 4. The CDR3 extends over 15 amino acids. Germline V gene sequence: CDR1 MNHEY, CDR2 SVGAGI. CDR3 DNA sequence: TGTGCCAGCAGTTACTCCCGGGACAGTAAAGAGACCCAGTACTTC. Its protein is CASSYSRDSKETQYF.

The chain uses TRBV19 and TRBJ2-2, with TRBD1 identical over 10 bases. V trimming: 3 bases; J trimming: 0 bases; junction bases outside the gene matches: 4. The germline CDR1 and CDR2 sequences are LNHDA and SQIVND (reference sequence). This CDR3 contains 17 residues. CDR3: CASSIDRGRTNTGELFF. The CDR3 region has the DNA TGTGCCAGTAGTATCGACAGGGGGCGGACGAACACCGGGGAGCTGTTTTTT.

The chain carries TRBV18 and TRBJ2-1; 10 bases fit TRBD1. Trimming at V came to 3 bases and at J to 9 bases, leaving 5 bases not matched to a gene. Germline CDR1 KGHSH, CDR2 LQKENI. CDR3 length equals 14 residues. Here the CDR3 DNA reads TGTGCCAGCTCACCTGGGACAGGGGCGACTGAGCAGTTCTTC. This codes for CASSPGTGATEQFF.

The chain couples TRBV6-5 to TRBJ2-5, with D perhaps matching TRBD2 (6 bases). Trimming took off 8 bases at V and 2 bases at J, with 12 bases between the two ends. The germline V gene has CDR1 MNHEY and CDR2 SVGAGI. This CDR3 has 13 residues. CDR3 protein: CASRRGMQETQYF. As DNA, the CDR3 is TGTGCCAGCCGCCGGGGGATGCAAGAGACCCAGTACTTC.

The rearrangement uses TRBV7-3 and TRBJ2-2, with 12 bases lining up with TRBD2. The CDR3 has 15 residues. CDR1 and CDR2 (germline): SGHTA, FQGTGA. V was clipped by 3 bases and J by 5 bases; unmatched bases: 1. The chain's CDR3 is CASSFGTSGTGELFF. The CDR3 DNA is TGTGCCAGCAGCTTCGGGACTAGCGGGACCGGGGAGCTGTTTTTT.

The CDR3: CASRYLGTGRYEQYF. The CDR3 DNA reads TGTGCCAGCAGATACCTTGGGACAGGGCGCTACGAGCAGTACTTC. The chain combines TRBV6-5 with TRBJ2-5; 9 bases match TRBD1. The assigned J gene may be wrong: the sequence end matches TRBJ2-7 better. CDR1 is MNHEY, CDR2 SVGAGI, per germline. This CDR3 region has 15 residues.

The chain employs TRBV2 and TRBJ1-1; tentatively, D is TRBD1 (6 bases). The germline gives CDR1 SNHLY, CDR2 FYNNEI. V lost 6 bases and J 0 bases, leaving 8 bases between the germline ends. This CDR3 contains 13 residues. CDR3: CASRGQMNTEAFF. CDR3 bases: TGTGCCAGCAGAGGACAGATGAACACTGAAGCTTTCTTT.

The count of this clone is one. The gene calls are TRBV5-1 and TRBJ1-1, with no clear D. Per germline, CDR1 SGHRS and CDR2 YFSETQ. V gave up 2 bases and J gave up 5 bases, with 13 bases separating them. The CDR3 has 14 amino acids. The CDR3 DNA follows: TGCGCCAGCAGCTTCCGCCAACCCGGGACTGAAGCTTTCTTT. This sequence encodes CASSFRQPGTEAFF.

The chain employs TRBV27 and TRBJ1-5; D gene ambiguous. Germline lookup yields CDR1 MNHEY and CDR2 SMNVEV (reference sequence). Trimming left V 2 bases short and J 0 bases short, with 8 bases between. This CDR3 has 15 residues. The CDR3 loop is CASSLGRLSNQPQHF. Written as DNA, the CDR3 is TGTGCCAGCAGTTTAGGGCGTCTTAGCAATCAGCCCCAGCATTTT.

This clone was observed once. V usage is TRBV5-4 and J usage is TRBJ2-1; no definite D call. V was pared by 4 bases and J by 5 bases, with 7 bases between. The CDR3 length is 12 residues. Per the germline V gene, CDR1 is SGHNT and CDR2 is YYREEE (reference sequence). The chain's CDR3 is CASSQVNNEQFF. The DNA for the CDR3 is TGTGCCAGCAGCCAGGTAAACAATGAGCAGTTCTTC. Complete variable domain (other parts from reference TRBV5-4 and TRBJ2-1): ETGVTQSPTHLIKTRGQQVTLRCSSQSGHNTVSWYQQALGQGPQFIFQYYREEENGRGNFPPRFSGLQFPNYSSELNVNALELDDSALYLCASSQVNNEQFFGPGTRLTVL.

The V and J genes are TRBV10-2 and TRBJ1-2; D is unresolved. V was cut by 3 bases and J by 0 bases, with 8 bases left in between. Germline CDR1 WSHSY, CDR2 SAAADI. The CDR3 totals 14 residues. The CDR3 region is CASSDGLTNYGYTF. For the CDR3, the DNA is TGCGCCAGCAGTGATGGACTGACTAACTATGGCTACACCTTC.

This clone was seen once. The V call is TRBV7-6, the J call TRBJ2-1; TRBD2 is a possible D gene (5 bases). The CDR3 is 12 amino acids. Germline CDR1 is SGHVS and CDR2 is FNYEAQ. V shed 1 base and J shed 13 bases, with 11 bases lying between them. CDR3 bases: TGTGCCAGCAGCTTAGTACGGGGTAATCAGTTCTTC. It yields the protein CASSLVRGNQFF.

This rearrangement joins TRBV5-1 to TRBJ2-7; 9 bases align to TRBD2. Germline loops: CDR1 SGHRS, CDR2 YFSETQ. Trimming at V came to 4 bases and at J to 3 bases, leaving 11 bases not matched to a gene. CDR3 length: 16 amino acids. CDR3 sequence (DNA): TGCGCCAGCAGCCCTCTGACCGGGACTAGCAGCTACGAGCAGTACTTC. The encoded protein is CASSPLTGTSSYEQYF.

The chain employs TRBV7-8 and TRBJ2-7; 8 nucleotides match TRBD1. V was clipped by 1 base and J by 3 bases; unmatched bases: 5. This CDR3 contains 15 residues. Germline CDR1 reads SGHVS; CDR2 reads FQNEAQ. CDR3 in DNA: TGTGCCAGCAGCTTAGGTGCAGGGGGCGTCTACGAGCAGTACTTC. Translating it yields CASSLGAGGVYEQYF. Drawing the rest from reference TRBV7-8 and TRBJ2-7, the complete variable domain is GAGVSQSPRYKVAKRGQDVALRCDPISGHVSLFWYQQALGQGPEFLTYFQNEAQLDKSGLPSDRFFAERPEGSVSTLKIQRTQQEDSAVYLCASSLGAGGVYEQYFGPGTRLTVT.

The V gene is TRBV5-1, the J gene TRBJ1-5, with D unresolved. This CDR3 spans 15 amino acids. Trimming took 0 bases from V and 4 from J, leaving 11 bases between them. CDR1 is SGHRS and CDR2 is YFSETQ in the germline V gene. CDR3 in amino acids: CASSLEGDPNQPQHF. The CDR3 region has the DNA TGCGCCAGCAGCTTGGAAGGAGATCCTAATCAGCCCCAGCATTTT.

The chain employs TRBV7-6 and TRBJ2-3; D is unresolved. The CDR3 is 14 amino acids. Germline V lookup: CDR1 SGHVS, CDR2 FNYEAQ. V was trimmed by 1 base and J by 6 bases, leaving 11 bases between them. CDR3 bases: TGTGCCAGCAGCTTAGGCGGCGTCGCGGATACGCAGTATTTT. Translation gives CASSLGGVADTQYF.

The CDR3 region has the DNA TGTGCCAGCAGCTACGGACAGGCGAACACTGAAGCTTTCTTT. It translates to CASSYGQANTEAFF. The chain has TRBV7-8 and TRBJ1-1, with 7 bases matching TRBD1. J lost 1 base, V lost 4 bases, and 3 bases had no gene match. The germline V gene has CDR1 SGHVS and CDR2 FQNEAQ. The CDR3 is made up of 14 amino acids. The variable domain in full, with the rest retrieved from reference TRBV7-8 and TRBJ1-1, is GAGVSQSPRYKVAKRGQDVALRCDPISGHVSLFWYQQALGQGPEFLTYFQNEAQLDKSGLPSDRFFAERPEGSVSTLKIQRTQQEDSAVYLCASSYGQANTEAFFGQGTRLTVV.

This clone was recorded only once. The chain combines TRBV5-4 with TRBJ2-7; 8 positions agree with TRBD2. This CDR3 is 16 amino acids long. Germline V gives CDR1 SGHNT, CDR2 YYREEE (reference sequence). V lost 1 base to trimming and J lost 2 bases; unmatched junction nucleotides: 8. The CDR3, as DNA: TGTGCCAGCAGCTTGAAGAGCGGGGGCCGAACCTACGAGCAGTACTTC. Residues: CASSLKSGGRTYEQYF.

V and J are TRBV7-2 and TRBJ2-1; 11 nucleotides align to TRBD2. Germline CDR1 is SGHTA and CDR2 is FQGNSA. The CDR3 length is 17 residues. V lost 4 bases to trimming and J lost 7 bases; unmatched junction nucleotides: 12. Here the CDR3 reads CASSSQSLAGGGNEQFF. CDR3 coding DNA: TGTGCCAGCAGCTCTCAGAGCCTAGCGGGGGGTGGGAATGAGCAGTTCTTC.

This rearrangement joins TRBV15 to TRBJ2-1, with 12 bases lining up with TRBD2. The CDR3 is 16 residues long. Germline V gives CDR1 LNHNV, CDR2 YYDKDF (reference sequence). V dropped 1 base and J dropped 7; count of bases not matched to a gene: 5. The CDR3 region is CATSRGGGTSGNEQFF. CDR3 nucleotide sequence: TGTGCCACCAGCAGAGGGGGAGGGACTAGCGGGAATGAGCAGTTCTTC.

The chain combines TRBV13 with TRBJ2-5, with 12 bases fitting TRBD2. The CDR3 runs to 15 residues. CDR1 and CDR2 (germline): PRHDT, FYEKMQ (reference sequence). J gave up 3 bases and V 5 bases, and 4 bases lay outside the gene matches. CDR3 protein: CASSGRLAGEETQYF. The CDR3, as DNA: TGTGCCAGCAGCGGGAGACTAGCGGGGGAAGAGACCCAGTACTTC.

This chain links TRBV30 with TRBJ2-3, with D maybe TRBD2 (6 bases). The CDR3 length is 16 residues. V was clipped by 1 base and J by 0 bases, with 14 bases between them. The germline CDR1 and CDR2 sequences are GTSNPN and SVGIG (reference sequence). CDR3 DNA: TGTGCCTGGAGTGGTACGACTAGACGGAGCACAGATACGCAGTATTTT. Residues: CAWSGTTRRSTDTQYF.

The rearrangement joins TRBV5-6 to TRBJ1-2; TRBD1 matches at 8 bases. The CDR3 is 17 amino acids. Germline loops: CDR1 SGHDT, CDR2 YYEEEE. Trimming cost V 0 bases and J 3 bases; bases outside gene matches: 10. DNA for the CDR3: TGTGCCAGCAGCTTGGAAGGTTTCAGGGGGCGATACTATGGCTACACCTTC. Its protein product is CASSLEGFRGRYYGYTF. The entire variable domain, with the rest obtained from reference TRBV5-6 and TRBJ1-2, is as follows: DAGVTQSPTHLIKTRGQQVTLRCSPKSGHDTVSWYQQALGQGPQFIFQYYEEEERQRGNFPDRFSGHQFPNYSSELNVNALLLGDSALYLCASSLEGFRGRYYGYTFGSGTRLTVV.

The V call is TRBV5-1, the J call TRBJ2-5; D is uncertain. V lost 0 bases and J 3 bases, leaving 12 bases between the germline ends. The CDR3 loop spans 15 amino acids. Germline V gene lookup returns CDR1 SGHRS and CDR2 YFSETQ. CDR3 bases: TGCGCCAGCAGCTTGGACTATAGGCCTGAAGAGACCCAGTACTTC. It encodes CASSLDYRPEETQYF.

The rearrangement uses TRBV5-1 and TRBJ2-3; 7 bases map to TRBD1. CDR1 and CDR2 (germline): SGHRS, YFSETQ. After removal of 3 bases from V and 3 bases from J, the junction contained 10 bases not matched to a gene. CDR3 length equals 16 residues. The CDR3 DNA reads TGCGCCAGCAGCTCGCCGGGACAGAGCTTAACAGATACGCAGTATTTT. Translated: CASSSPGQSLTDTQYF.

The V gene is TRBV6-5, the J gene TRBJ2-2, with no clear D. The V end was cut by 6 bases, the J end by 3 bases, with 11 bases between. The CDR3 length is 14 residues. The germline CDR1 and CDR2 sequences are MNHEY and SVGAGI. The CDR3 region is CASSHPTDTGELFF. The CDR3 nucleotides read TGTGCCAGCAGCCACCCCACAGACACCGGGGAGCTGTTTTTT.

The genes are TRBV19 and TRBJ2-7, with TRBD2 as a possible D gene (5 bases). In germline, CDR1 is LNHDA, CDR2 SQIVND (reference sequence). The length of the CDR3 is 13 residues. V lost 8 bases to trimming and J lost 2 bases, with 13 bases between them. For the CDR3, the DNA is TGTGCCAGTGGGATCCGGGGAGCCTACGAGCAGTACTTC. This sequence encodes CASGIRGAYEQYF.

The V gene is TRBV4-3, the J gene TRBJ2-1, with D maybe TRBD2 (6 bases). Trimming took 1 base from V and 0 from J, leaving 13 bases between them. Germline loops: CDR1 LGHNA, CDR2 YSLEER. This CDR3 has 17 amino acids. The CDR3 spells CASSQVVRRGSYNEQFF. Here the CDR3 DNA reads TGCGCCAGCAGCCAAGTCGTCCGGAGGGGCTCCTACAATGAGCAGTTCTTC.

V is TRBV21-1 and J is TRBJ1-1; the table's D call TRBD1 went unverified against the DNA. TRBV21-1 is reported as a pseudogene. This CDR3 has 14 residues. As DNA, the CDR3 is TGTGCCAGCAGCAAAGTGGAGGGGGCCACTGAAGCTTTCTTT. Amino acids: CASSKVEGATEAFF.

This clone has a single count. The chain links TRBV5-1 to TRBJ2-5, with a weak D call TRBD1 (6 bases). The CDR3 consists of 16 residues. V was shortened by 0 bases and J by 5 bases, with 17 bases between the two germline ends. CDR1 is SGHRS and CDR2 is YFSETQ in the germline V gene. The DNA for the CDR3 is TGCGCCAGCAGCTTGGGGGGGCAACATGGAATGGAGACCCAGTACTTC. It encodes CASSLGGQHGMETQYF.